The clone carrying this T cell receptor (beta chain) occurred many times. Its target is not known. As TCR cDNA was made by 5'RACE template switching, a universal primer site and UMIs were added. TCRdb reanalysed the 5' RACE reads using MiXCR and keeps one entry per CDR3 protein. The data show some 300,000 distinct CDR3 sequences, with approximately 10% seen just once and 3% to 3.5% held by the top ten. The data were taken from a study of T cells after yellow fever vaccination. There are 15 residues in the CDR3. J was trimmed by 2 bases and V by 6 bases; bases with no gene match: 6. Overall study results and limits: At around 95% for CD4 and over 80% for CD8, most primary-vaccination clones showed up again after the booster. By day 5 rather than day 15, the secondary response had peaked, though it was weaker.

The chain combines TRBV12-3 or TRBV12-4 with TRBJ1-5; 8 nucleotides line up with TRBD1. Here the sequenced sample was CD4+ T cells sorted from PBMCs, taken 5 days after the yellow fever booster vaccination. The origin of this receptor is a young man who received the YFV17D yellow fever vaccine. The CDR3 nucleotides read TGTGCCAGCAGGGCCGGACAGGGAGGCAATCAGCCCCAGCATTTT. Protein product: CASRAGQGGNQPQHF.